This T cell receptor (beta chain) was identified during a study of CD8 T cells in Susac syndrome. Negative isolation yielded the CD8+ and CD4+ T cells, while FACS enriched the TEMRA cells. The germline V and J ends were trimmed by 5 bases and 4 bases, with 11 bases remaining between them. Germline CDR1 SGHTA, CDR2 FQGTGA. This CDR3 has 13 amino acids. The authors reverse transcribed 0.5 to 1 ug RNA with random hexamers. Amplification of TCR beta CDR3 spanned 54 Vbeta and 13 Jbeta via immunoSEQ multiplex PCR. One entry per CDR3 protein results from TCRdb running MiXCR on the immunoSEQ multiplex PCR reads. The sample holds almost 450,000 distinct CDR3 sequences, more than 70% seen once.

This clonotype was sampled from a human donor with multiple sclerosis. Specimen: CD8+ T cells from PBMCs. V and J are TRBV7-3 and TRBJ2-5; D gene ambiguous. The CDR3 sequence is CASSGDTSETQYF. The CDR3, as DNA: TGTGCCAGCAGCGGTGACACATCAGAGACCCAGTACTTC.